These 16 T cell receptor beta chains originate from one sample sequenced in a study of shared clonotypes between healthy human individuals. Cells designated naive CD8 were CD45RO-negative and were positively selected for CCR7, with terminally differentiated effector memory CD45RA+ cells excluded. The repertoire was sequenced with immunoSEQ multiplex PCR; TCRdb's copy has only in-frame clones and lacks some. The sample yields 2 million to 2.5 million clones, just under 95% seen once. What was sequenced was naive CD8+ T cells sorted from blood. Receptor source: a man in his late teens or twenties in good health.

The chain combines TRBV6-5 with TRBJ1-3; D not resolved. Between the trimmed V and J ends, which lost 0 bases and 3 bases, there was a span of 9 bases. Germline assignment: CDR1 MNHEY and CDR2 SVGAGI. The CDR3 runs 15 residues. This CDR3 reads CASSYSIGFGNTIYF. The CDR3 DNA reads TGTGCCAGCAGTTACTCTATCGGGTTTGGAAACACCATATATTTT.

The genes are TRBV2 and TRBJ2-5, with 11 bases identical to TRBD1. The length of the CDR3 is 14 residues. J lost 3 bases, V lost 9 bases, and 6 bases had no gene match. Germline lookup yields CDR1 SNHLY and CDR2 FYNNEI. CDR3 amino acids: CASLWTGGEETQYF. CDR3 nucleotides: TGTGCCAGTCTATGGACAGGGGGCGAAGAGACCCAGTACTTC.

V usage is TRBV19 and J usage is TRBJ2-3; perhaps TRBD2 as D (6 bases). Deletions cut 6 bases from V and 2 bases from J, with 18 bases between. Germline V CDR1 and CDR2: LNHDA, SQIVND (reference sequence). CDR3 length equals 16 residues. As DNA, the CDR3 is TGTGCCAGTAGAAGTTCGCCTAGCGCTCTCACAGATACGCAGTATTTT. Protein: CASRSSPSALTDTQYF.

This rearrangement joins TRBV27 to TRBJ2-7; tentatively, D is TRBD1 (5 bases). CDR1 is MNHEY, CDR2 SMNVEV, per germline (reference sequence). This CDR3 comprises 14 residues. Trimming pared 2 bases from V and 3 bases from J, leaving 11 bases between. The DNA of the CDR3 is TGTGCCAGCAGTTTAAGGGGTTCTATCTACGAGCAGTACTTC. This encodes CASSLRGSIYEQYF.

The gene calls are TRBV13 and TRBJ2-7; 9 bases align to TRBD1. The CDR3 spans 14 residues. V was clipped by 5 bases and J by 7 bases; unmatched bases: 9. CDR1 PRHDT and CDR2 FYEKMQ come from the germline V gene (reference sequence). In DNA form, the CDR3 reads TGTGCCAGCAGCGTACGGGACAGGGAGGGAGAGCAGTACTTC. This encodes CASSVRDREGEQYF.

This chain uses TRBV11-3 with TRBJ2-1, with 8 bases aligning to TRBD2. V gave up 5 bases and J gave up 2 bases; unmatched junction bases: 5. The germline gives CDR1 SGHNT, CDR2 YENEEA. The CDR3 runs 15 residues. CDR3 amino acids: CASSPAGATYNEQFF. CDR3 coding DNA: TGTGCCAGCAGCCCAGCGGGAGCTACCTACAATGAGCAGTTCTTC.

The J gene is TRBJ2-3, the V gene TRBV6-5; 10 nucleotides line up with TRBD2. CDR1 and CDR2 from the germline V gene are MNHEY and SVGAGI. Germline trimming cut 2 bases from V and 3 bases from J; bases unmatched to any gene: 5. The CDR3 contains 16 residues. CDR3 bases: TGTGCCAGCAGTTACGGAGCGGGGGGGCCGACAGATACGCAGTATTTT. Protein product: CASSYGAGGPTDTQYF.

Concerning this clone itself: Other DNA sequences in the sample encode the same CDR3. The J gene is TRBJ1-2, the V gene TRBV6-5; TRBD1 agrees at 9 bases. The J segment lost 8 bases and the V segment lost 0 bases, leaving 4 bases of the junction unmatched. The CDR3 has 14 residues. CDR1 MNHEY and CDR2 SVGAGI come from the germline V gene. This CDR3 is CASSYSGQGYGYTF. Written as DNA, the CDR3 is TGTGCCAGCAGTTACTCGGGACAGGGATACGGCTACACCTTC.

The CDR3 loop reads CASSLRAGGTYEQYF. In DNA form, the CDR3 reads TGCGCCAGCAGCTTAAGGGCAGGGGGCACCTACGAGCAGTACTTC. V gene TRBV4-1 combines with J gene TRBJ2-7; TRBD1 matches at 8 bases. Trimming took 5 bases from V and 2 from J; bases not matched to a gene: 8. Germline V CDR1 and CDR2: MGHRA, YSYEKL. The CDR3 contains 15 residues.

V usage is TRBV7-9 and J usage is TRBJ2-5, with D maybe TRBD2 (6 bases). Germline values: CDR1 SEHNR, CDR2 FQNEAQ (reference sequence). The V end was cut by 1 base, the J end by 5 bases, with 14 bases between. The CDR3 runs 15 residues. CDR3 protein: CASSLVSGELETQYF. CDR3 bases: TGTGCCAGCAGCTTAGTTTCGGGGGAATTGGAGACCCAGTACTTC.

The rearrangement joins TRBV7-6 to TRBJ2-1; maybe TRBD2 (6 bases). The CDR3 sequence is 14 residues long. Trimming removed 5 bases from V and 8 bases from J, with 16 bases in between. Germline CDR1 and CDR2: SGHVS and FNYEAQ. The CDR3 DNA follows: TGTGCCAGCAGCCCAGATTATACGGGGGATGAGCAGTTCTTC. Its protein product is CASSPDYTGDEQFF.

V usage is TRBV15 and J usage is TRBJ2-1; tentative D call: TRBD2 (6 bases). V lost 3 bases and J lost 8, with 14 bases in between. The CDR3 runs 14 residues. Per germline, CDR1 LNHNV and CDR2 YYDKDF (reference sequence). The CDR3, as DNA: TGTGCCACCAGCAGGGGGTTTGGGGAGGATGAGCAGTTCTTC. Protein sequence: CATSRGFGEDEQFF. Variable domain in full (rest from reference TRBV15 and TRBJ2-1): DAMVIQNPRYQVTQFGKPVTLSCSQTLNHNVMYWYQQKSSQAPKLLFHYYDKDFNNEADTPDNFQSRRPNTSFCFLDIRSPGLGDTAMYLCATSRGFGEDEQFFGPGTRLTVL.

The gene calls are TRBV2 and TRBJ1-3; D ambiguous. Germline CDR1 is SNHLY and CDR2 is FYNNEI. V lost 3 bases, J lost 7 bases, and 10 bases lay in between. The CDR3 contains 13 residues. This chain's CDR3 is CASSDWSPNTIYF. Here the CDR3 DNA reads TGTGCCAGCAGTGATTGGAGCCCTAACACCATATATTTT. The full variable domain, its missing parts supplied by reference TRBV2 and TRBJ1-3, is EPEVTQTPSHQVTQMGQEVILRCVPISNHLYFYWYRQILGQKVEFLVSFYNNEISEKSEIFDDQFSVERPDGSNFTLKIRSTKLEDSAMYFCASSDWSPNTIYFGEGSWLTVV.

The V call is TRBV9, the J call TRBJ2-7; D not resolved. This CDR3 is 13 amino acids long. Between the trimmed V and J ends, which lost 0 bases and 2 bases, there was a span of 6 bases. Germline values: CDR1 SGDLS, CDR2 YYNGEE. CDR3 nucleotide sequence: TGTGCCAGCAGCGTAGCTCCCCCCTACGAGCAGTACTTC. Translating gives CASSVAPPYEQYF.

As concerns this clone: Other DNA sequences in this sample translate to the same CDR3. This chain joins TRBV5-6 and TRBJ2-7, with D perhaps TRBD2 (5 bases). The CDR3 runs to 14 residues. Germline loops: CDR1 SGHDT, CDR2 YYEEEE. Trimming pared 4 bases from V and 2 bases from J, leaving 13 bases between. CDR3 DNA sequence: TGTGCCAGCAGCCTCGCGGGCGGAGCCTACGAGCAGTACTTC. Translating gives CASSLAGGAYEQYF.

The rearrangement links TRBV9 to TRBJ1-2, with 7 bases that match TRBD1. The germline V gene encodes CDR1 SGDLS and CDR2 YYNGEE. The CDR3 spans 14 residues. V trimming: 4 bases; J trimming: 2 bases; junction bases outside the gene matches: 5. CDR3 region: CASSLRGANYGYTF. The DNA of the CDR3 is TGTGCCAGCAGCCTCAGGGGGGCCAACTATGGCTACACCTTC.